A few counts support the clone carrying this TCR beta chain. This sample is part of a study of T cells after yellow fever vaccination. The authors made TCR cDNA by 5'RACE template switching, adding a universal primer site and UMIs. MiXCR was run by TCRdb on the 5' RACE reads, yielding one entry per CDR3 protein. This sample carries approximately 300,000 distinct CDR3 sequences, 6.5% to 8.5% of them seen once, and the ten largest clones take 15% to 20%. The material was PBMCs, obtained roughly 45 days after the first yellow fever vaccination. The source of this sequence is a young man who received the YFV17D yellow fever vaccine.

The CDR3 here is CASSIRDPLLTPGKETQYF. The DNA of the CDR3 is TGCGCCAGCAGCATCCGGGACCCCCTTCTAACGCCCGGCAAGGAGACCCAGTACTTC. This chain joins TRBV5-1 and TRBJ2-5, with D perhaps TRBD1 or TRBD2 (5 bases each). The CDR3 is 19 amino acids. Per the germline V gene, CDR1 is SGHRS and CDR2 is YFSETQ. V lost 4 bases, J lost 5 bases, and 30 bases lay in between.